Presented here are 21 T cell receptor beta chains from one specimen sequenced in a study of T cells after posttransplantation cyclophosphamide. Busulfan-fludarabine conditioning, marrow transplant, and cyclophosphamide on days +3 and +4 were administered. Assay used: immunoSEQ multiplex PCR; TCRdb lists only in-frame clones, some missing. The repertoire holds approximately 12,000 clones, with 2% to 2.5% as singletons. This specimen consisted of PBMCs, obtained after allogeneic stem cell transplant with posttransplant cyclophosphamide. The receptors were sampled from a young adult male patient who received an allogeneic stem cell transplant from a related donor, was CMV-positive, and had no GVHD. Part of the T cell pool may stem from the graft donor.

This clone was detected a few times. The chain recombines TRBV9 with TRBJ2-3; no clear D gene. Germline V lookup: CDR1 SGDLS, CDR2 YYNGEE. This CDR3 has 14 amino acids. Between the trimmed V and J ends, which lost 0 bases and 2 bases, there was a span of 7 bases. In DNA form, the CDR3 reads TGTGCCAGCAGCGTAGCCAGTTACACAGATACGCAGTATTTT. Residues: CASSVASYTDTQYF.

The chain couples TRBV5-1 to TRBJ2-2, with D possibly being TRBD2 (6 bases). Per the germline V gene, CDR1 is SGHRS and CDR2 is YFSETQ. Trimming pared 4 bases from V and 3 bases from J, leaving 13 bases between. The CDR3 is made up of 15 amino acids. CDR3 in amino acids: CASSLNRDYTGELFF. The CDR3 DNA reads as TGCGCCAGCAGCCTTAACCGGGACTACACCGGGGAGCTGTTTTTT.

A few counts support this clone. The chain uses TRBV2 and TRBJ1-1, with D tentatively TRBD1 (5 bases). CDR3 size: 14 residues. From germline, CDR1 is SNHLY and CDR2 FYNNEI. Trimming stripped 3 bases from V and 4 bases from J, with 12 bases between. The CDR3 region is CASSDRGRSTEAFF. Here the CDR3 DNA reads TGTGCCAGCAGTGATCGGGGGAGATCCACTGAAGCTTTCTTT.

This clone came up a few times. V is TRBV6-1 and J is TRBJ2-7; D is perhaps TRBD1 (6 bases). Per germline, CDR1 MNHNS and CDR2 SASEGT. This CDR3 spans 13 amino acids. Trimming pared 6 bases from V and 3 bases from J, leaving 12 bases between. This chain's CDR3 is CASREDRDYEQYF. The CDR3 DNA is TGTGCCAGCAGGGAGGACAGAGACTACGAGCAGTACTTC.

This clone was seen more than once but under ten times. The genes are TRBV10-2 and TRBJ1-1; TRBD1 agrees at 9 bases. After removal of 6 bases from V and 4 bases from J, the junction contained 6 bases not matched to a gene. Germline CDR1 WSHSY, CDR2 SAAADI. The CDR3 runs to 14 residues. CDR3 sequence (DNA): TGCGCCAGCAGGGCAACGGACAGGGGCACTGAAGCTTTCTTT. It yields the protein CASRATDRGTEAFF.

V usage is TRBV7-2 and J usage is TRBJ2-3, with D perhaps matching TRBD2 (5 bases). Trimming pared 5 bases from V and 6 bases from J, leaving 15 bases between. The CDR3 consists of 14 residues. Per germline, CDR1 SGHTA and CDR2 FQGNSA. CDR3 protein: CASSQDSARDTQYF. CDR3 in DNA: TGTGCCAGCAGCCAGGACTCTGCTCGGGATACGCAGTATTTT.

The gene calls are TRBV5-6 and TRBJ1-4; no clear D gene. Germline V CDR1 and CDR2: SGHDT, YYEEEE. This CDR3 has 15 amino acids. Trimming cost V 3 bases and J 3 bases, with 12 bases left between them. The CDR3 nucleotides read TGTGCCAGCAGCTCCTGGACTAGGTCTAATGAAAAACTGTTTTTT. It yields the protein CASSSWTRSNEKLFF.

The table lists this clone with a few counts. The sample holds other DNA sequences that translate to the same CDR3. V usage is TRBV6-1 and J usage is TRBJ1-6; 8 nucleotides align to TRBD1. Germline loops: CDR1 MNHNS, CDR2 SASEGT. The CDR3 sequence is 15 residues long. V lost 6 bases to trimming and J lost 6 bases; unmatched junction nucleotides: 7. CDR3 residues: CASSPRDRSNSPLHF. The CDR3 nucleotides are TGTGCCAGCAGCCCTCGGGACAGGAGTAATTCACCCCTCCACTTT.

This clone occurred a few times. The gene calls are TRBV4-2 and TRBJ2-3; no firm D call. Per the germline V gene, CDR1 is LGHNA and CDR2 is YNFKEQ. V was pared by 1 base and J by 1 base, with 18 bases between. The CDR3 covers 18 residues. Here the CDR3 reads CASSQGRLVVSGTDTQYF. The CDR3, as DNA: TGTGCCAGCAGCCAAGGACGCCTAGTGGTCTCCGGCACAGATACGCAGTATTTT.

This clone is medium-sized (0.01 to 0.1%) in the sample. The CDR3 reads CASSLGPITGELFF. The CDR3 nucleotides are TGTGCCAGCAGCTTGGGCCCCATCACCGGGGAGCTGTTTTTT. This chain joins TRBV13 and TRBJ2-2; D is unresolved. This CDR3 comprises 14 residues. From germline, CDR1 is PRHDT and CDR2 FYEKMQ (reference sequence). V was shortened by 3 bases and J by 4 bases, with 9 bases between the two germline ends.

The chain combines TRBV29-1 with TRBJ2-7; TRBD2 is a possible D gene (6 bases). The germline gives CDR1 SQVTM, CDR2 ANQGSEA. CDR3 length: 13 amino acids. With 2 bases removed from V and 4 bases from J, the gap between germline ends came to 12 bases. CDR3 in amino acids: CSVEFGSVYEQYF. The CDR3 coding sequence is TGCAGCGTTGAATTCGGGAGCGTGTACGAGCAGTACTTC.

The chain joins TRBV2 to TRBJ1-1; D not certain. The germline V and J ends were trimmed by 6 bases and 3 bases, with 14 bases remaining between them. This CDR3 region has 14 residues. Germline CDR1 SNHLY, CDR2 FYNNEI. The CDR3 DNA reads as TGTGCCAGCAGGGGTGGAGAATGGGACACTGAAGCTTTCTTT. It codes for CASRGGEWDTEAFF.

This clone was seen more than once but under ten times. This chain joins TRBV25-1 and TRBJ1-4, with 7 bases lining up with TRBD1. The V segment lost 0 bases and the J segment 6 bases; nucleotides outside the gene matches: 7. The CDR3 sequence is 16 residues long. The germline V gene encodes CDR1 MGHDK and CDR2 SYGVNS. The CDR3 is CASSEYSAQGDEKLFF. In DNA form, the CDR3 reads TGTGCCAGCAGTGAATATAGTGCGCAGGGGGATGAAAAACTGTTTTTT.

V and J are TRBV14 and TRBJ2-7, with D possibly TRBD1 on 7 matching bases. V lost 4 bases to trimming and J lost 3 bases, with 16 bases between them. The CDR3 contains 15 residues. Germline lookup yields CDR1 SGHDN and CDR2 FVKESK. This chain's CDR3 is CASSPLRRGVYEQYF. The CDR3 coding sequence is TGTGCCAGCAGCCCCTTGCGCAGGGGGGTCTACGAGCAGTACTTC.

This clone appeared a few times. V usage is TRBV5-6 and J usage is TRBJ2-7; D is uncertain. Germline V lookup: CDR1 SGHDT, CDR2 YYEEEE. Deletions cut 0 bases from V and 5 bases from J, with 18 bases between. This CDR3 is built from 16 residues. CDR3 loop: CASSLVGSRWSDEQYF. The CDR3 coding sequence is TGTGCCAGCAGCTTGGTTGGCAGCAGGTGGTCTGACGAGCAGTACTTC.

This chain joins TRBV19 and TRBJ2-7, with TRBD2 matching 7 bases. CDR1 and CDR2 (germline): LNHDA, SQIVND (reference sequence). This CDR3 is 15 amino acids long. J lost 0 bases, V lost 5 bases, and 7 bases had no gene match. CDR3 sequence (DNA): TGTGCCAGTAGTGAGGCGGGAGTCCTCTCCTACGAGCAGTACTTC. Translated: CASSEAGVLSYEQYF.

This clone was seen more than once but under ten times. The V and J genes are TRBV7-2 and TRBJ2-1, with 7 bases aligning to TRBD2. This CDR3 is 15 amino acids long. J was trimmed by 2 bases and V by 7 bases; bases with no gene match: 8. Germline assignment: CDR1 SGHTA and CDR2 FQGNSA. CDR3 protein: CASMGRRETYNEQFF. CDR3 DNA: TGTGCCAGCATGGGGCGGCGGGAGACCTACAATGAGCAGTTCTTC.

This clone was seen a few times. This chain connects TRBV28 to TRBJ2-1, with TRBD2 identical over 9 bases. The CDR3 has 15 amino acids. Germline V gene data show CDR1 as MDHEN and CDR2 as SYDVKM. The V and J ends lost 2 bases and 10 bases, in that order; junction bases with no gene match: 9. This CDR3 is CASSLAGGEAREQFF. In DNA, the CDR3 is TGTGCCAGCAGTTTAGCGGGAGGGGAAGCGCGGGAGCAGTTCTTC.

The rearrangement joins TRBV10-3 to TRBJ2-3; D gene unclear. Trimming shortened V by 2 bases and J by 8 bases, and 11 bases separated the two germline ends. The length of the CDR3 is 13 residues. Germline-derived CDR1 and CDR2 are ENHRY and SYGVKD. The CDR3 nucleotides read TGTGCCATCAGTGAGATATTGACGGGTACGCAGTATTTT. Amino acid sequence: CAISEILTGTQYF.

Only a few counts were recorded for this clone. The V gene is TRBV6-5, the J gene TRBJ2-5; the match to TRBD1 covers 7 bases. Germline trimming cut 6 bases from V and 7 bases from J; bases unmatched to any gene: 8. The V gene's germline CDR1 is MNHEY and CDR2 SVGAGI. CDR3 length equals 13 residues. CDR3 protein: CASRRTGPTTQYF. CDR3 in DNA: TGTGCCAGCAGACGGACAGGCCCGACGACCCAGTACTTC.

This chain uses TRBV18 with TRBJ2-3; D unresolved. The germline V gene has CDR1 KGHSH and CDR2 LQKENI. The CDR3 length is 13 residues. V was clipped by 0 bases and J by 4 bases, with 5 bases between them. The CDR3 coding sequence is TGTGCCAGCTCACCACCTAGCCCAGATACGCAGTATTTT. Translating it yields CASSPPSPDTQYF.